This entry lists 24 T cell receptor beta chains sequenced from one sample in a study of metastatic and nonmetastatic thyroid tumors. TCRdb reanalyzed the PCR reads with MiXCR. The sample records about 41,000 clones, roughly 24% being singletons. Every patient underwent thyroid surgery untreated. Input material: tumor tissue. The receptors were gathered from a female donor with papillary thyroid cancer or a benign thyroid nodule (not recorded which). Some clones in this sample may be carry-over from other donors' samples.

This clone was recorded many times. The V and J genes are TRBV10-3 and TRBJ2-7, with D uncertain. Trimming left V 2 bases short and J 4 bases short, with 12 bases between. Looked up from germline, CDR1 is ENHRY and CDR2 is SYGVKD. The length of the CDR3 is 14 residues. The CDR3 spells CAISESLTPYEQYF. CDR3 nucleotides: TGTGCCATCAGTGAGAGTCTTACACCTTACGAGCAGTACTTC.

This clone was seen a handful of times. The CDR3 sequence: CASSLWKPGLAGADTQYF. CDR3 DNA: TGTGCCAGCAGTTTATGGAAACCGGGACTAGCGGGAGCAGATACGCAGTATTTT. V and J are TRBV27 and TRBJ2-3; TRBD2 matches at 14 bases. Trimming took 1 base from V and 4 from J; bases not matched to a gene: 7. The CDR3 contains 18 residues. The germline V gene encodes CDR1 MNHEY and CDR2 SMNVEV (reference sequence).

The chain couples TRBV9 to TRBJ2-3; the match to TRBD1 covers 9 bases. The ends lost 4 bases at V and 4 bases at J; junction bases unmatched: 10. The CDR3 spans 16 residues. Germline V gene sequence: CDR1 SGDLS, CDR2 YYNGEE. The CDR3 loop is CASSTRQGGTSDTQYF. DNA for the CDR3: TGTGCCAGCAGCACCCGACAGGGGGGGACATCAGATACGCAGTATTTT. Looking up the rest from reference TRBV9 and TRBJ2-3 gives the full variable domain: DSGVTQTPKHLITATGQRVTLRCSPRSGDLSVYWYQQSLDQGLQFLIQYYNGEERAKGNILERFSAQQFPDLHSELNLSSLELGDSALYFCASSTRQGGTSDTQYFGPGTRLTVL.

At least ten counts were recorded for this clone. The V call is TRBV27, the J call TRBJ2-7; D might be TRBD2 (6 bases). The CDR3 is made up of 15 amino acids. Germline V lookup: CDR1 MNHEY, CDR2 SMNVEV (reference sequence). V dropped 0 bases and J dropped 2 bases, with 11 bases sitting between them. CDR3 nucleotide sequence: TGTGCCAGCAGTTTATCGATTCCGGGGGCCTACGAGCAGTACTTC. It specifies CASSLSIPGAYEQYF.

The table lists this clone with many counts. A clone one base away is much larger, so this may be a read error. The chain combines TRBV27 with TRBJ2-7, with 9 bases identical to TRBD2. Germline-derived CDR1 and CDR2 are MNHEY and SMNVEV (reference sequence). With 6 bases clipped from V and 4 bases from J, the junction kept 10 bases outside the gene matches. The CDR3 extends over 15 amino acids. CDR3 bases: TGTGCCAGCAGGAATAGCGGGGGCCTATGTTACGAGCAGTACTTC. It codes for CASRNSGGLCYEQYF.

This chain connects TRBV11-2 to TRBJ2-1; 14 nucleotides agree with TRBD2. This CDR3 is built from 18 residues. The germline CDR1 and CDR2 sequences are SGHAT and FQNNGV. Losses at the gene ends were 5 bases for V and 4 bases for J; bases not matched to a gene: 10. The CDR3 loop is CASSAGTSGRGGYNEQFF. The CDR3 DNA sequence: TGTGCCAGCAGCGCAGGGACTAGCGGGAGAGGGGGATACAATGAGCAGTTCTTC.

The chain uses TRBV20-1 and TRBJ1-6, with 7 bases that match TRBD1. This CDR3 region has 16 residues. The germline CDR1 and CDR2 sequences are DFQATT and SNEGSKA (reference sequence). Trimming at V came to 2 bases and at J to 0 bases, leaving 4 bases not matched to a gene. The CDR3 loop is CSARRQGSSYNSPLHF. The CDR3 bases are TGCAGTGCTAGAAGACAGGGAAGCTCCTATAATTCACCCCTCCACTTT.

This clone has at least ten counts. This chain connects TRBV5-1 to TRBJ2-3; TRBD1 agrees at 8 bases. V lost 1 base, J lost 6 bases, and 10 bases stayed unmatched. Germline CDR1 is SGHRS and CDR2 is YFSETQ. There are 16 residues in the CDR3. CDR3 sequence (DNA): TGCGCCAGCAGCTTGAGTCCCCAGGGGGCCCGTGATACGCAGTATTTT. Translated: CASSLSPQGARDTQYF.

This chain joins TRBV20-1 and TRBJ1-6; 7 nucleotides agree with TRBD1. The V segment lost 0 bases and the J segment 0 bases; nucleotides outside the gene matches: 5. The CDR3 is 17 amino acids. Looked up from germline, CDR1 is DFQATT and CDR2 is SNEGSKA (reference sequence). CDR3 coding DNA: TGCAGTGCTAGAGAAGGGGGCGGAAGCTCCTATAATTCACCCCTCCACTTT. It specifies CSAREGGGSSYNSPLHF.

The rearrangement joins TRBV5-1 to TRBJ2-6; D is perhaps TRBD1 (5 bases). CDR1 and CDR2 from the germline V gene are SGHRS and YFSETQ. This CDR3 has 16 residues. V was trimmed by 4 bases and J by 0 bases, leaving 11 bases between them. The CDR3 reads CASSLGQASGANVLTF. As DNA, the CDR3 is TGCGCCAGCAGCCTCGGACAAGCCTCTGGGGCCAACGTCCTGACTTTC. The variable domain in full, with the rest retrieved from reference TRBV5-1 and TRBJ2-6, is KAGVTQTPRYLIKTRGQQVTLSCSPISGHRSVSWYQQTPGQGLQFLFEYFSETQRNKGNFPGRFSGRQFSNSRSEMNVSTLELGDSALYLCASSLGQASGANVLTFGAGSRLTVL.

In this sample, this clone is large (0.1 to 1%). CDR3 sequence: CASSGRTSGKDTQYF. CDR3 in DNA: TGTGCCAGCAGCGGAAGGACTAGCGGCAAAGATACGCAGTATTTT. The chain links TRBV2 to TRBJ2-3; 10 nucleotides agree with TRBD2. The CDR3 loop spans 15 amino acids. Germline assignment: CDR1 SNHLY and CDR2 FYNNEI. Losses at the gene ends were 6 bases for V and 5 bases for J; bases not matched to a gene: 8.

The chain recombines TRBV18 with TRBJ2-7; TRBD2 aligns across 7 bases. This CDR3 spans 17 amino acids. J gave up 2 bases and V 6 bases, and 16 bases lay outside the gene matches. Germline CDR1 and CDR2: KGHSH and LQKENI. CDR3 DNA sequence: TGTGCCAGCTCTTCTCCCGGGACTATCGGGCGGGCCTACGAGCAGTACTTC. This codes for CASSSPGTIGRAYEQYF.

This clone showed up just a few times. The rearrangement joins TRBV27 to TRBJ2-7; 9 bases are shared with TRBD1. Germline trimming cut 10 bases from V and 2 bases from J; bases unmatched to any gene: 9. Germline-derived CDR1 and CDR2 are MNHEY and SMNVEV (reference sequence). The CDR3 totals 14 residues. The CDR3 is CATRPGTGTYEQYF. CDR3 sequence (DNA): TGTGCCACCAGACCCGGGACAGGGACCTACGAGCAGTACTTC.

Ten or more counts support this clone. The chain uses TRBV7-2 and TRBJ2-3; 7 bases agree with TRBD1. V shed 4 bases and J 0 bases; nucleotides not matched to a gene: 1. The CDR3 contains 14 residues. Germline V lookup: CDR1 SGHTA, CDR2 FQGNSA. The CDR3 spells CASSWGQSTDTQYF. The CDR3 DNA sequence: TGTGCCAGCAGCTGGGGACAGAGCACAGATACGCAGTATTTT.

The chain carries TRBV13 and TRBJ1-1; perhaps TRBD1 as D (5 bases). The CDR3 covers 14 residues. Looked up from germline, CDR1 is PRHDT and CDR2 is FYEKMQ (reference sequence). Trimming cost V 3 bases and J 0 bases, with 8 bases left between them. The CDR3 reads CASSFGQLNTEAFF. CDR3 bases: TGTGCCAGCAGCTTTGGACAATTGAACACTGAAGCTTTCTTT.

This clone is labeled as medium-sized. The rearrangement links TRBV3-1 to TRBJ2-7; D uncertain. The CDR3 length is 12 residues. With 3 bases removed from V and 7 bases from J, the gap between germline ends came to 10 bases. Germline-derived CDR1 and CDR2 are LGHDT and YNNKEL (reference sequence). The CDR3 reads CASSQKYYEQYF. Written as DNA, the CDR3 is TGTGCCAGCAGCCAGAAGTATTATGAGCAGTACTTC.

The rearrangement joins TRBV5-1 to TRBJ2-1; 8 bases align to TRBD1. V was pared by 4 bases and J by 7 bases, with 10 bases of the junction left unmatched. CDR1 SGHRS and CDR2 YFSETQ come from the germline V gene. The CDR3 spans 15 residues. This chain's CDR3 is CASSTRTRTGNEQFF. Written as DNA, the CDR3 is TGCGCCAGCAGCACCCGGACAAGGACAGGGAATGAGCAGTTCTTC.

This CDR3 reads CSARDMSSYNEQFF. CDR3 bases: TGCAGTGCTAGGGACATGAGCTCCTACAATGAGCAGTTCTTC. This rearrangement joins TRBV20-1 to TRBJ2-1; D might be TRBD1 (5 bases). Trimming took 3 bases from V and 0 from J, leaving 9 bases between them. The CDR3 totals 14 residues. The germline CDR1 and CDR2 sequences are DFQATT and SNEGSKA (reference sequence).

The genes are TRBV7-6 and TRBJ2-1; 11 bases align to TRBD2. The CDR3 has 15 amino acids. The J segment lost 7 bases and the V segment lost 5 bases, leaving 7 bases of the junction unmatched. CDR1 SGHVS and CDR2 FNYEAQ come from the germline V gene. The DNA for the CDR3 is TGTGCCAGCAGCCCATTAGCGGGGGGGCATAATGAGCAGTTCTTC. Translated, it gives CASSPLAGGHNEQFF.

This clone was found a few times. The V gene is TRBV29-1, the J gene TRBJ2-1; TRBD2 might be the D (6 bases). Germline V CDR1 and CDR2: SQVTM, ANQGSEA. Trimming left V 0 bases short and J 0 bases short, with 12 bases between. This CDR3 contains 16 residues. For the CDR3, the DNA is TGCAGCGTTGAAGATCCCCAGCGGGCCTCCTACAATGAGCAGTTCTTC. Residues: CSVEDPQRASYNEQFF.

This clone was counted many times. This sequence joins TRBV6-2 or TRBV6-3 and TRBJ1-2, with a weak D call TRBD1 (5 bases). The germline V and J ends were trimmed by 4 bases and 2 bases, with 8 bases remaining between them. Germline CDR1 is MNHEY and CDR2 is SVGEGT. The CDR3 consists of 13 residues. The CDR3 nucleotides read TGTGCCAGCAGTTGGGCAGGGAACTATGGCTACACCTTC. It is translated as CASSWAGNYGYTF.

In its sample, this clone was seen many times. This may arise from a read error, as a much more abundant clone is one base away. The V and J genes are TRBV10-1 and TRBJ2-3; 8 bases are a match to TRBD2. Germline values: CDR1 WNHNN, CDR2 SYGVQD (reference sequence). The CDR3 length is 14 residues. CDR3 bases: TGCGTCAGCAACCGGGGGGGCGCGACAGATACGCAGTATTTT. This sequence encodes CVSNRGGATDTQYF.

The chain links TRBV28 to TRBJ2-7; 13 bases are a match to TRBD2. The CDR3 is made up of 15 amino acids. The germline CDR1 and CDR2 sequences are MDHEN and SYDVKM. Unmatched junction bases numbered 9, after V lost 6 bases and J lost 7 bases. This CDR3 is CASRGLAGLGWEQYF. CDR3 DNA: TGTGCCAGCAGGGGACTAGCGGGACTCGGCTGGGAGCAGTACTTC.

This clone was detected ten times or more. CDR3 sequence: CASSPGQGIDTQYF. The CDR3 DNA sequence: TGTGCCAGCAGCCCGGGACAGGGGATAGATACGCAGTATTTT. The J gene is TRBJ2-3, the V gene TRBV3-1; 10 nucleotides line up with TRBD1. This CDR3 is built from 14 residues. With 4 bases clipped from V and 5 bases from J, the junction kept 3 bases outside the gene matches. CDR1 is LGHDT and CDR2 is YNNKEL in the germline V gene (reference sequence).